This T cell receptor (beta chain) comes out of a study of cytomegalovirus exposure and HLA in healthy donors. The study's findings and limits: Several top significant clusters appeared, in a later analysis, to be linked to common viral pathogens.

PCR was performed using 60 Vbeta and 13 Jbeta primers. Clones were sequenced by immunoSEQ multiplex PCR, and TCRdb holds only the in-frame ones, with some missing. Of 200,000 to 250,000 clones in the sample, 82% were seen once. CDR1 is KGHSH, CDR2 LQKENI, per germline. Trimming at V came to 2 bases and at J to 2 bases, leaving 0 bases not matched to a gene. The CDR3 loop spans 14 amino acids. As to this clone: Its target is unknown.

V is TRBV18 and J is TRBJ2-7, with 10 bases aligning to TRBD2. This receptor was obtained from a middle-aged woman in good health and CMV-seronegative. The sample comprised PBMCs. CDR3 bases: TGTGCCAGCTCACCAGGACTAGCGGCCTACGAGCAGTACTTC. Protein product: CASSPGLAAYEQYF.